This TCR beta chain was profiled in a study of blood T cell repertoires in COVID-19. Turning to this clone: Other DNA sequences in the sample encode the same CDR3.

The CDR3 length is 13 residues. Trimming removed 5 bases at V and 2 bases at J, with 9 bases between. Germline V gives CDR1 LGHDT, CDR2 YNNKEL (reference sequence). Repertoires were generated with immunoSEQ multiplex PCR, while TCRdb's copy carries only in-frame clones and drops some. The table shows about 50,000 clones, with about nine tenths occurring only once. The receptor comes from an elderly woman with acute or convalescent COVID-19. The V and J genes are TRBV3-1 (or the pseudogene TRBV3-2) and TRBJ1-1, with D possibly matching TRBD1 (5 bases). The source material was peripheral blood. The CDR3 nucleotides are TGTGCCAGCAGCTCGACAGTCAACACTGAAGCTTTCTTT. Its translation is CASSSTVNTEAFF.